This record concerns one T cell receptor (beta chain) sequence. What it binds is unknown. Time point here: pre-sensitization, week 0. Treatment reported: therapeutic diphenylcyclopropenone sensitization with weekly scalp DPC. This specimen comes from a study of human T cells and chemical hapten exposure. Germline V gene data show CDR1 as LGHDT and CDR2 as YNNKEL (reference sequence). The CDR3 is made up of 15 amino acids. Trimming removed 6 bases from V and 6 bases from J; junction bases left unmatched: 10. Individual cDNA molecules received unique molecular identifiers in the library. A single record per CDR3 protein comes from TCRdb applying MiXCR to the RACE reads. The data contain some 330,000 distinct CDR3 sequences, 4.5% to 7% of them singletons. Study-wide points: Against controls, expanded TCRs gave rise to significantly more large CDR3 similarity clusters.

The receptor comes from a woman between 18 and 29 years old with alopecia areata. Some clones in this sample may be carry-over from other donors' samples. The V gene is TRBV3-1, the J gene TRBJ1-4; TRBD1 aligns across 7 bases. The sample was whole blood, taken in connection with sensitization to the hapten diphenylcyclopropenone (DPC). The CDR3 here is CASSHTGEADEKLFF. CDR3 nucleotides: TGTGCCAGCAGTCACACAGGGGAGGCAGATGAAAAACTGTTTTTT.